Presented here are 9 T cell receptor beta chains from one specimen sequenced in a study of T cell repertoires in cytomegalovirus infection. TCRdb redid the calling of the reads with MiXCR, one entry per CDR3 protein. The table includes approximately 130,000 distinct CDR3 sequences, 24% detected once. Their target antigens are unknown. The sequenced sample consisted of PBMCs, sequenced either directly or after in vitro stimulation (not recorded which). The source of these receptors is a human donor in good health (CMV status not recorded). Some clones in this sample may be carry-over from other donors' samples.

This clonotype has a count of ten or more. The J gene is TRBJ1-6, the V gene TRBV27, with TRBD1 as a possible D gene (5 bases). This CDR3 is 16 amino acids long. Germline V gene sequence: CDR1 MNHEY, CDR2 SMNVEV (reference sequence). Trimming stripped 2 bases from V and 0 bases from J, with 8 bases between. Here the CDR3 DNA reads TGTGCCAGCAGTTTAGCGGGGGACTCCTATAATTCACCCCTCCACTTT. It is translated as CASSLAGDSYNSPLHF.

The CDR3 DNA reads as TGCAGTGCTACAGGGGACAGGTCCTACGAGCAGTACTTC. It codes for CSATGDRSYEQYF. The genes are TRBV20-1 and TRBJ2-7; 8 nucleotides align to TRBD1. There are 13 residues in the CDR3. V shed 4 bases, J shed 1 base, and the junction held 3 bases outside the gene matches. Germline CDR1 DFQATT, CDR2 SNEGSKA (reference sequence).

This clonotype has just one count. The chain combines TRBV20-1 with TRBJ1-1; D is ambiguous. There are 14 residues in the CDR3. Trimming left V 0 bases short and J 0 bases short, with 8 bases between. Germline V gene lookup returns CDR1 DFQATT and CDR2 SNEGSKA (reference sequence). The CDR3, as DNA: TGCAGTGCTAGAGATCCACACATGAACACTGAAGCTTTCTTT. This translates into CSARDPHMNTEAFF.

This clonotype has more than one count but fewer than ten. This chain joins TRBV5-8 and TRBJ2-1; TRBD2 aligns across 13 bases. The CDR3 runs to 18 residues. With 1 base clipped from V and 9 bases from J, the junction kept 13 bases outside the gene matches. CDR1 is SGHTS, CDR2 YDEGEE, per germline. CDR3 protein: CASSLFNSRLAGGGEQFF. Written as DNA, the CDR3 is TGTGCCAGCAGCTTGTTTAATAGCCGACTAGCGGGAGGCGGTGAGCAGTTCTTC.

This clonotype was detected many times. The chain uses TRBV6-5 and TRBJ2-2; TRBD2 matches at 12 bases. The V gene end was trimmed by 2 bases and the J gene end by 7 bases; junction bases not matched to a gene: 8. Per the germline V gene, CDR1 is MNHEY and CDR2 is SVGAGI. CDR3 length equals 17 residues. In nucleotides, the CDR3 is TGTGCCAGCAGTTACACCGTACTAGCGGGAGGTGGCGGGGAGCTGTTTTTT. Residues: CASSYTVLAGGGGELFF.

This clonotype is a singleton in its sample. This chain joins TRBV9 and TRBJ2-1; D possibly corresponds to TRBD2 (6 bases). This CDR3 has 15 residues. Germline CDR1 reads SGDLS; CDR2 reads YYNGEE. Trimming cost V 2 bases and J 7 bases, with 16 bases left between them. The CDR3 DNA reads TGTGCCAGCAGCGTTAGCGGAGGGACGTTTAATGAGCAGTTCTTC. Its translation: CASSVSGGTFNEQFF. Full variable domain (remainder filled in from reference TRBV9 and TRBJ2-1): DSGVTQTPKHLITATGQRVTLRCSPRSGDLSVYWYQQSLDQGLQFLIQYYNGEERAKGNILERFSAQQFPDLHSELNLSSLELGDSALYFCASSVSGGTFNEQFFGPGTRLTVL.

The V call is TRBV3-1, the J call TRBJ2-3; a weak D match, TRBD2 (5 bases). CDR1 is LGHDT and CDR2 is YNNKEL in the germline V gene (reference sequence). This CDR3 has 15 residues. Trimming pared 3 bases from V and 2 bases from J, leaving 12 bases between. CDR3 sequence (DNA): TGTGCCAGCAGCCATTATACCGGGGACACAGATACGCAGTATTTT. Its protein product is CASSHYTGDTDTQYF.

The rearrangement links TRBV4-1 to TRBJ1-5, with D uncertain. The ends were cut back, 0 bases at V and 1 base at J, with 4 bases in the middle. Germline values: CDR1 MGHRA, CDR2 YSYEKL. CDR3 length: 14 amino acids. CDR3 residues: CASSQDTSNQPQHF. The CDR3 DNA follows: TGCGCCAGCAGCCAAGATACAAGCAATCAGCCCCAGCATTTT.

The V and J genes are TRBV3-1 and TRBJ2-3, with TRBD2 as a possible D gene (5 bases). The germline V and J ends were trimmed by 0 bases and 2 bases, with 9 bases remaining between them. Germline-derived CDR1 and CDR2 are LGHDT and YNNKEL (reference sequence). This CDR3 contains 15 residues. The CDR3 nucleotides read TGTGCCAGCAGCCAAGATGGACTCCCCACAGATACGCAGTATTTT. Its translation is CASSQDGLPTDTQYF.